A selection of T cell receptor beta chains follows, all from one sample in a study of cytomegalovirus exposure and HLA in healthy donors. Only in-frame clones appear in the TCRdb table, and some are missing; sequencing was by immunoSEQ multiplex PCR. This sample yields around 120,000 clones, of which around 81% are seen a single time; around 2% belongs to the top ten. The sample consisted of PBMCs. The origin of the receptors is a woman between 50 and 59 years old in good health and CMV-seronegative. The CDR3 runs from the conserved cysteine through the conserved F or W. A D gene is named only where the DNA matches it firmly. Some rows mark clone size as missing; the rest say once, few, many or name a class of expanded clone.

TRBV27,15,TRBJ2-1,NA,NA,TGTGCCAGCAGTTTCGTGTCGACAGACAACAATGAGCAGTTCTTC,CASSFVSTDNNEQFF
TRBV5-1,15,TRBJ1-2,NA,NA,TGCGCCAGCAGCTTTTCAGGACAAGAGGTGTATGGCTACACCTTC,CASSFSGQEVYGYTF
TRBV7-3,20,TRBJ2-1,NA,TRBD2,TGTGCCAGCAGCACCACCGGGACTAGCGGGAGGGCCCCCACTAGGAATGAGCAGTTCTTC,CASSTTGTSGRAPTRNEQFF
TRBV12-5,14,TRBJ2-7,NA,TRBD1,TGTGCTAGTGCTCTGGGACAGGGACCGTACGAGCAGTACTTC,CASALGQGPYEQYF
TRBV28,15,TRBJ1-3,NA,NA,TGTGCCAGCAGTTTAACGACAGTCGGGCGGAACACCATATATTTT,CASSLTTVGRNTIYF
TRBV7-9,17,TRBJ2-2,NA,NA,TGTGCCAGCAGCGAGATTGTAGTGGACATCGTGCCCGGGGAGCTGTTTTTT,CASSEIVVDIVPGELFF
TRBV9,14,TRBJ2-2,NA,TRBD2,TGTGCCAGCAGTCCGACTAGCGGGACCGGGGAGCTGTTTTTT,CASSPTSGTGELFF
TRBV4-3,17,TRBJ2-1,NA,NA,TGCGCCAGCAGCCAAGATCGGGGGGCTAGAGCCTACAATGAGCAGTTCTTC,CASSQDRGARAYNEQFF
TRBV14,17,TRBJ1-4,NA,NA,TGTGCCAGCAGCCAAGCCACCTTTTGGCGGAAGAATGAAAAACTGTTTTTT,CASSQATFWRKNEKLFF
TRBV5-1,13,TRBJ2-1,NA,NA,TGCGCCAGCGCGGAGGGGATATACAATGAGCAGTTCTTC,CASAEGIYNEQFF
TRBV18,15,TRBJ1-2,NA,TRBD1,TGTGCCAGCTCACCACCGGGACAGGGGGCCTATGGCTACACCTTC,CASSPPGQGAYGYTF
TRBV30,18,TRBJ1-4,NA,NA,TGTGCCTGGATGGGCGGGACGGAGGTTCATCCCGGGAACGAAAAACTGTTTTTT,CAWMGGTEVHPGNEKLFF
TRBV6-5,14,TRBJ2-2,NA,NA,TGTGCCAGCAGTTACTCTTTGAACTCCGGGGAGCTGTTTTTT,CASSYSLNSGELFF
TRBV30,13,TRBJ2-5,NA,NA,TGTGCCTGGAGTGGTGGGCTAGCTGAGACCCAGTACTTC,CAWSGGLAETQYF
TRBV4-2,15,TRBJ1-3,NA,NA,TGTGCCAGCAGCCAAGAACACAGGGAGGGAAACACCATATATTTT,CASSQEHREGNTIYF
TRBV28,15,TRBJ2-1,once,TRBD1,TGTGCCAGCAGTTCCCGGGACAGGGCGGTAAATGAGCAGTTCTTC,CASSSRDRAVNEQFF
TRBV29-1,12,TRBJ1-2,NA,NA,TGCAGCGTTGAAGCGCTAAACTATGGCTACACCTTC,CSVEALNYGYTF
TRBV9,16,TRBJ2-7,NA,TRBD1,TGTGCCAGCAGCGTAGGCCCCCGGACAGGGGGCGCCGAGCAGTACTTC,CASSVGPRTGGAEQYF
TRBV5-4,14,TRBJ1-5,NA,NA,TGTGCCAGCAGCCCGGACAGCGGGGGGCAGCCCCAGCATTTT,CASSPDSGGQPQHF
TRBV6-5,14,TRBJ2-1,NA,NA,TGTGCCAGCACCCCCGCGTCAGGTCTCGATGAGCAGTTCTTC,CASTPASGLDEQFF
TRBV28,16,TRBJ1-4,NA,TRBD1,TGTGCCAGCGCCCCCCTAGGGACAGGGTGGATTGAAAAACTGTTTTTT,CASAPLGTGWIEKLFF
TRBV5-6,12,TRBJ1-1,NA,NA,TGTGCCAGCAGCTTTGCTCGGACTGAAGCTTTCTTT,CASSFARTEAFF
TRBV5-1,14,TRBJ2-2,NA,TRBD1,TGCGCCACCAAGGAACAGGGGGCGGTCGGGGAGCTGTTTTTT,CATKEQGAVGELFF
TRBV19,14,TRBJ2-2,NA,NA,TGTGCCAGTAGGGGACATGGGAACACCGGGGAGCTGTTTTTT,CASRGHGNTGELFF
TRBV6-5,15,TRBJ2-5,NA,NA,TGTGCCAGCAGTTATTTCGCGGGGATCCAAGAGACCCAGTACTTC,CASSYFAGIQETQYF
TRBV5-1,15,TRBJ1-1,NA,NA,TGCGCCAGCAGCCTTGGGCCGGCTGGGAACACTGAAGCTTTCTTT,CASSLGPAGNTEAFF
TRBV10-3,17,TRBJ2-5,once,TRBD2,TGTGCCATCAGTGATAGGACTAGCGGGAGCCTTGGGGAGACCCAGTACTTC,CAISDRTSGSLGETQYF
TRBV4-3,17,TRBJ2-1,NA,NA,TGCGCCAGCAGCCAAGATCTATCCCAGGGGTTTGGCGATGAGCAGTTCTTC,CASSQDLSQGFGDEQFF
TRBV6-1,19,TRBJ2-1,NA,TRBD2,TGTGCCAGCAGTGAGGGTCTAGCGGGAGTCCTGCGTATCTACAATGAGCAGTTCTTC,CASSEGLAGVLRIYNEQFF
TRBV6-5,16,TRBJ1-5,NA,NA,TGTGCCAGCAGTTCCCCGGGGGACTTTAGCAATCAGCCCCAGCATTTT,CASSSPGDFSNQPQHF
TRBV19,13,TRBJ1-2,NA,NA,TGTGCCAGTAGTACCCCAGGGTATAGTGGCTACACCTTC,CASSTPGYSGYTF
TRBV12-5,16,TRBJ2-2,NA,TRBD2,TGTGCTAGTGGTTTGGGACTAGCGGGAAATACCGGGGAGCTGTTTTTT,CASGLGLAGNTGELFF
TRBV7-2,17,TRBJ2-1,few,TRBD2,TGTGCCAGCAGCTTACCCACCTTTAGCGGGAGATACAATGAGCAGTTCTTC,CASSLPTFSGRYNEQFF
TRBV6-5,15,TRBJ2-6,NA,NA,TGTGCCAGCAGTAAGCGGGTCGGGGGGGCCAACGTCCTGACTTTC,CASSKRVGGANVLTF
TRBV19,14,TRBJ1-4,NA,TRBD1,TGTGCCAGTGAAGAGGGGGCGCAACCCAAAAAACTGTTTTTT,CASEEGAQPKKLFF
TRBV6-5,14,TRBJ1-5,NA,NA,TGTGCCAGCAGTTACGGGCTGGGCAATCAGCCCCAGAATTTT,CASSYGLGNQPQNF
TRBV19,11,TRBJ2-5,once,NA,TGTGCCAGTAGTATATCGGAGACCCAGTACTTC,CASSISETQYF
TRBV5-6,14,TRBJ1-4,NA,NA,TGTGCCAGCAGCGTGGGACTCTTTAATGAAAAACTGTTTTTT,CASSVGLFNEKLFF
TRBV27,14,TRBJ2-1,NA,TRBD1,TGTGCCAGCAGGAGAGGACAGGAGCAAAATGAGCAGTTCTTC,CASRRGQEQNEQFF
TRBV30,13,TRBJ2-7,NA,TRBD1,TGTGCCTGGAAAATTACAGGGGACTACGAGCAGTACTTC,CAWKITGDYEQYF
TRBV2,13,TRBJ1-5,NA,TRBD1,TGTGCCGGGGCGACAGGGCAAAATCAGCCCCAGCATTTT,CAGATGQNQPQHF
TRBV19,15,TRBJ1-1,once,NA,TGTGCCAGTAGTATTGGCAGGGGAGTAAACACTGAAGCTTTCTTT,CASSIGRGVNTEAFF
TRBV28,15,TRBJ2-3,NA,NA,TGTGCCAGCAGTTCCCTAGCTGTGGGCACAGATACGCAGTATTTT,CASSSLAVGTDTQYF
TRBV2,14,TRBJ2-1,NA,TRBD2,TGTGCCAGCATCTGGTTAGCGGGAGATGGTGAGCAGTTCTTC,CASIWLAGDGEQFF
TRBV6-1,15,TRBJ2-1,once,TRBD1,TGTGCCAGCAGGGGGTTGACAGGGACCTACAATGAGCAGTTCTTC,CASRGLTGTYNEQFF
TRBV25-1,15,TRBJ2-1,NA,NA,TGTGCCAGCAGTGAAACCGGGACAATTTACAATGAGCAGTTCTTC,CASSETGTIYNEQFF